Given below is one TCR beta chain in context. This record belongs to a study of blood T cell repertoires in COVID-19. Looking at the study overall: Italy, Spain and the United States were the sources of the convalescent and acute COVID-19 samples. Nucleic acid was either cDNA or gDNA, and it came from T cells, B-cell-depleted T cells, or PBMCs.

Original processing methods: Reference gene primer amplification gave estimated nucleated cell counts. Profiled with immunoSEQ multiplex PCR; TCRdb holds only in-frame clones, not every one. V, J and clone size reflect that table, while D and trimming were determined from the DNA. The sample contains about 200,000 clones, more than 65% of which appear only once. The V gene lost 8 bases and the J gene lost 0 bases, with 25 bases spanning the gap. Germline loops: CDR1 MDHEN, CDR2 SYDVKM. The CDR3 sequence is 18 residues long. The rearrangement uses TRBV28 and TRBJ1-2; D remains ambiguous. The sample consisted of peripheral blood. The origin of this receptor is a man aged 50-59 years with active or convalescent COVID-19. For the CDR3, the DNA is TGTGCCAGCCACCCCGCGGATCGTCACCCTCAAGCTAACTATGGCTACACCTTC. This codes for CASHPADRHPQANYGYTF.